This T cell receptor (beta chain) stems from a study of PD-L1 blockade in urothelial cancer. Study information: Most patients, twenty-five of 29, were males with bladder-origin cancer. Timepoints chosen for blood analysis were 3 weeks (second dose) and 6 weeks after treatment start. Anywhere from 0 to 3 prior chemotherapy regimens had been received by patients.

Time point defined: pretreatment peripheral blood. Using immunoSEQ multiplex PCR, the repertoire was profiled, and TCRdb retains in-frame clones only, with some absent. The data hold 90,000 or so clones, with nearly 90% observed a single time. The sequence was collected from a man aged 60 to 75 with urothelial cancer. Sequencing used PBMCs, obtained around atezolizumab (anti-PD-L1) treatment.

CDR3 loop: CAIASGRELGANEQFF. The DNA for the CDR3 is TGTGCCATCGCTAGTGGGCGGGAGTTAGGGGCCAATGAGCAGTTCTTC. The chain has TRBV10-3 and TRBJ2-1, with 7 bases aligning to TRBD2. Germline CDR1 and CDR2: ENHRY and SYGVKD. The V segment lost 8 bases and the J segment 6 bases; nucleotides outside the gene matches: 16. This CDR3 comprises 16 residues.